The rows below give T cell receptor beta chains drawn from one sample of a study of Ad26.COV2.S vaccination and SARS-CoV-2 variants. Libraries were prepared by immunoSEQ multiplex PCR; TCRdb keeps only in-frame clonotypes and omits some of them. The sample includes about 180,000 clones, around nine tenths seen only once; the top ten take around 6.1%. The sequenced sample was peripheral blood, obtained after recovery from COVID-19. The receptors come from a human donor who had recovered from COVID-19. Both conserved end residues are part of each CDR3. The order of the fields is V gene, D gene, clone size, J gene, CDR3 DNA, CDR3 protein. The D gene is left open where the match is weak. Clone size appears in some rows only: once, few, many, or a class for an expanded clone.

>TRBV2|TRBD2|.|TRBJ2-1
TGTGCCAGCAGGAGGACTAGCGGGAGGGGGAATGAGCAGTTCTTC
CASRRTSGRGNEQFF
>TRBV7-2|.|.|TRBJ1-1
TGTGCCAGCAGCTTAGTAACGGCAGCCTACACTGAAGCTTTCTTT
CASSLVTAAYTEAFF
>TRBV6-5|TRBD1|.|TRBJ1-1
TGTGCCAGCAGTTACTCGTCAGGGGGCAACACTGAAGCTTTCTTT
CASSYSSGGNTEAFF
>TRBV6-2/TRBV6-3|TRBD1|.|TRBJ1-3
TGTGCCAGCAGTCGCTGGACAGGGACTGGAAACACCATATATTTT
CASSRWTGTGNTIYF
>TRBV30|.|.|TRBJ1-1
TGTGCCTGGAGTGTCGGACCCTCTGAAGCTTTCTTT
CAWSVGPSEAFF
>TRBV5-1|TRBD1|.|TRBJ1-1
TGCGCCAGCAGCAGGGACAGCACTGAAGCTTTCTTT
CASSRDSTEAFF
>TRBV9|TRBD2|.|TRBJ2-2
TGTGCCAGCAGCGCCGGGACTAGCGGGAACACCGGGGAGCTGTTTTTT
CASSAGTSGNTGELFF
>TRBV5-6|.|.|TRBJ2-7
TGTGCCAGCAGCATTGGACAGAGCGCCTACGAGCAGTACTTC
CASSIGQSAYEQYF
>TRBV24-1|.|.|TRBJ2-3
TGTGCCACCAGTGACCCGCAGGATGAGAGGACAGATACGCAGTATTTT
CATSDPQDERTDTQYF
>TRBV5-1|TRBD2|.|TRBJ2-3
TGCGCCAGCAGCTCCTGGACTAGCGTGAAAACAGATACGCAGTATTTT
CASSSWTSVKTDTQYF
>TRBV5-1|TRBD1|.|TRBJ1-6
TGCGCCAGCAGACCGGGACAGGGGACAAATTCACCCCTCCACTTT
CASRPGQGTNSPLHF
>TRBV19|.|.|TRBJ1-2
TGTGCCAGTAGAAGGGACGGGAACTATGGCTACACCTTC
CASRRDGNYGYTF
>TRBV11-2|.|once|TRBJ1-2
TGTGCCAGCAGTCGGGATCTCCCGGGCGGCTACACCTTC
CASSRDLPGGYTF
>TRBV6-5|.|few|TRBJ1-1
TGTGCCAGCAGTCCAAGCACCAGGGGTGGCACTGAAGCTTTCTTT
CASSPSTRGGTEAFF
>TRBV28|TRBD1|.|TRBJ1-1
TGTGCCAGCAGTTTAAGGCAGGGGGCTGAAGCTTTCTTT
CASSLRQGAEAFF
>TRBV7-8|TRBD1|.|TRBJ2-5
TGTGCCAGCAGCTTAGGGACAGGGCCTCAAGAGACCCAGTACTTC
CASSLGTGPQETQYF
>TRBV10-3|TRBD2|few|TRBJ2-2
TGTGCCATCAGACTAGCGGAATCGACCGGGGAGCTGTTTTTT
CAIRLAESTGELFF
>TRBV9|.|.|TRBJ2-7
TGTGCCAGCAGCGTAGGATCTGGGGGGGCCCCCTACGAGCAGTACTTC
CASSVGSGGAPYEQYF
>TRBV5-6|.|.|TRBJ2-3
TGTGCCAGCAGCTTGGAGGGGGGAGGGAGCACAGATACGCAGTATTTT
CASSLEGGGSTDTQYF
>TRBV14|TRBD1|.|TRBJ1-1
TGTGCCAGCAGCCATTCTACAGGGGGCACTGAAGCTTTCTTT
CASSHSTGGTEAFF
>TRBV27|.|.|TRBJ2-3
TGTGCCAGCAGTTTAGCTAGTTATGGAGATACGCAGTATTTT
CASSLASYGDTQYF
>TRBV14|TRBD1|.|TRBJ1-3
TGTGCCAGCAGCAGAGAACTGACAGGGGTCACCATATATTTT
CASSRELTGVTIYF
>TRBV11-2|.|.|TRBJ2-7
TGTGCCAGCAGCTTCGGATCTTACTACGAGCAGTACTTC
CASSFGSYYEQYF
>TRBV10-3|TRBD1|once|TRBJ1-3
TGTGCCATCACGAGGACAGGGACAGGAAACACCATATATTTT
CAITRTGTGNTIYF
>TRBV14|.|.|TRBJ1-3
TGTGCCAGCAGCCGCAACTCTGGAAACACCATATATTTT
CASSRNSGNTIYF
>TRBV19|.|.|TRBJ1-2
TGTGCCAGTAGTATTAACAGGAATGATGGCTACACCTTC
CASSINRNDGYTF
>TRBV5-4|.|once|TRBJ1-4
TGTGCCAGCAGCTCCCCGGACAGTACTCATGAAAAACTGTTTTTT
CASSSPDSTHEKLFF
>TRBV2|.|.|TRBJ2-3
TGTGCCAGCAGTGAACGTGGTTACGGGACAGATACGCAGTATTTT
CASSERGYGTDTQYF
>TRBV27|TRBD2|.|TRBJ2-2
TGTGCCAGCAGTTCTCTGGGGCTAGCGGGAGGGTCTGGTAAGGGCACCGGGGAGCTGTTTTTT
CASSSLGLAGGSGKGTGELFF
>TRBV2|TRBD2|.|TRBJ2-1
TGTGCCAGCAGTCGGACTAGCGGGGGGGCGGGGGAGCAGTTCTTC
CASSRTSGGAGEQFF
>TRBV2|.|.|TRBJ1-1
TGTGCCAGCAGTGAATCGTTATCACCTTTCTTT
CASSESLSPFF
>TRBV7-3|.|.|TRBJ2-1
TGTGCCAGCAGCCAAGGGTCCTACAATGAGCAGTTCTTC
CASSQGSYNEQFF
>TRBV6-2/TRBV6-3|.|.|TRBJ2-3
TGTGCCAGCAGTTTGTACAGGGCTGGGACAGATACGCAGTATTTT
CASSLYRAGTDTQYF
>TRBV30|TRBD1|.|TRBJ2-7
TGTGCCTGCGGCGGCACAGGGGCCTACGAGCAGTACTTC
CACGGTGAYEQYF
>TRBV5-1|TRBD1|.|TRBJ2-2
TGCGCCAGCAGCTTGGGGACAGGGAACGGGGAGCTGTTTTTT
CASSLGTGNGELFF
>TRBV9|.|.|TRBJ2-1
TGTGCCAGTGGGCTCTACAATGAGCAGTTCTTC
CASGLYNEQFF
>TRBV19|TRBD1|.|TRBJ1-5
TGTGCCAGTAAGCTGGACAGGACCTATAGCAATCAGCCCCAGCATTTT
CASKLDRTYSNQPQHF
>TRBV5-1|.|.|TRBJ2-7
TGCGCCAGCAGCTTGGGCCTCGAGCAGTACTTC
CASSLGLEQYF
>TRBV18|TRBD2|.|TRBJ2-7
TGTGCCAGCTCACCTCCGGGACTAGAAGGCTCCGAGCAGTACTTC
CASSPPGLEGSEQYF
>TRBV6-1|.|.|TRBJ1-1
TGTGCCAGCAGTGAATCTCGCACTGAAGCTTTCTTT
CASSESRTEAFF
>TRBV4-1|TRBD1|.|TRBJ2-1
TGCGCCAGCAGCCACGGGACAGCCCTCCTAAATGAGCAGTTCTTC
CASSHGTALLNEQFF
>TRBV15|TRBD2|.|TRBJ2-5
TGTGCCACCAGCGGACTTAGCGGGGGGGGAGAGACCCAGTACTTC
CATSGLSGGGETQYF
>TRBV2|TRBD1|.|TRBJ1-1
TGTGCCAGCTCCGGACAGGCGGACACTGAAGCTTTCTTT
CASSGQADTEAFF
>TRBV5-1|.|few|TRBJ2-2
TGCGCCAGCAGCTTAGGCAGTATAGGACCCGGGGAGCTGTTTTTT
CASSLGSIGPGELFF
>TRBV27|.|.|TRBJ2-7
TGTGCCAGCAGTCCGGGACTGCTGTTCGAGCAGTACTTC
CASSPGLLFEQYF
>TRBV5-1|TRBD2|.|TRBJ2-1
TGCGCCACAAGGCTAGCGGAGTACAATGAGCAGTTCTTC
CATRLAEYNEQFF
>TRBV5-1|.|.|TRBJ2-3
TGCGCCAGCAGCGGGGGGACAGATACGCAGTATTTT
CASSGGTDTQYF
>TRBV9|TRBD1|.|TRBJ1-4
TGTGCCAGCAGCACCGGGACAGATAATGAAAAACTGTTTTTT
CASSTGTDNEKLFF